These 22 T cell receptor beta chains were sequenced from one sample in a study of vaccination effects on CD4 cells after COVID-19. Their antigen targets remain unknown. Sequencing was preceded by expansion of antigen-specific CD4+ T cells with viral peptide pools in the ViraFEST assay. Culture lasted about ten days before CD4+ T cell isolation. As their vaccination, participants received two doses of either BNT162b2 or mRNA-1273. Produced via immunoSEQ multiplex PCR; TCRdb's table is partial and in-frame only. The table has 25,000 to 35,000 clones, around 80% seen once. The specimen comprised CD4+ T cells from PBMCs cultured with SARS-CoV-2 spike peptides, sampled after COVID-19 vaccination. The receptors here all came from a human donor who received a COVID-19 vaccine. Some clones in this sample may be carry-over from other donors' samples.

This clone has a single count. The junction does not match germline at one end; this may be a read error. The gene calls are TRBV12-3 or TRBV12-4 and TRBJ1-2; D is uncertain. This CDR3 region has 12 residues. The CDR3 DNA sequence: TGTGCCAACAGTCAGGCCTACTATGGCTACACCTTC. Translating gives CANSQAYYGYTF.

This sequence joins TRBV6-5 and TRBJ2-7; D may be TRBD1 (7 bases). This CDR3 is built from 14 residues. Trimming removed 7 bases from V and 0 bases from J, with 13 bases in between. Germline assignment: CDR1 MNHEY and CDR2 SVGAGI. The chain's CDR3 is CASKIRGDSYEQYV. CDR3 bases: TGTGCCAGCAAGATCAGGGGGGACTCCTACGAGCAGTACGTC.

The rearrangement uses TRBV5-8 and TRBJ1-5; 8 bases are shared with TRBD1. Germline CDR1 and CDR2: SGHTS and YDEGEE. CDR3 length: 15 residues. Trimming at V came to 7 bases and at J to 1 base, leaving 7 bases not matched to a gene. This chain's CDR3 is CASGFWTGSNQPQHF. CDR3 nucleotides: TGTGCCAGCGGATTCTGGACAGGGAGCAATCAGCCCCAGCATTTT.

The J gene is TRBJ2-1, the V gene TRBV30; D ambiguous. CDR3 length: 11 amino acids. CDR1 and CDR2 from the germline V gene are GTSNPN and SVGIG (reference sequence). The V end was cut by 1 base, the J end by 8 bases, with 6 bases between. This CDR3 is CAWSARYEQFF. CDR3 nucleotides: TGTGCCTGGAGTGCAAGGTATGAGCAGTTCTTC.

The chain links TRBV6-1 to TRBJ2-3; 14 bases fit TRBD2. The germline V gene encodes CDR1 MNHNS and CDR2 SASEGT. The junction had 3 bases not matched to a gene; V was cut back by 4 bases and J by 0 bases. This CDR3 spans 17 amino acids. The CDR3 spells CASSAGLAGASTDTQYF. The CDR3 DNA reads TGTGCCAGCAGTGCGGGACTAGCGGGGGCTAGCACAGATACGCAGTATTTT.

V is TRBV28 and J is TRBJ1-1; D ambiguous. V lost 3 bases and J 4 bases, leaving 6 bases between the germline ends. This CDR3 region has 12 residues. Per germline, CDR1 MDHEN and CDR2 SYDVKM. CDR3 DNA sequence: TGTGCCAGCAGTTTCTGGCTCACTGAAGCTTTCTTT. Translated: CASSFWLTEAFF.

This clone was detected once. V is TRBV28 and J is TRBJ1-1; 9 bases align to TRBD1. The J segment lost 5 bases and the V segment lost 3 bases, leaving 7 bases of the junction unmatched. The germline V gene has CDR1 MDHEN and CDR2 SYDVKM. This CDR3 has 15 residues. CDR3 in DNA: TGTGCCAGCAGTTTGTCAGGACAGGGGACTACTGAAGCTTTCTTT. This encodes CASSLSGQGTTEAFF.

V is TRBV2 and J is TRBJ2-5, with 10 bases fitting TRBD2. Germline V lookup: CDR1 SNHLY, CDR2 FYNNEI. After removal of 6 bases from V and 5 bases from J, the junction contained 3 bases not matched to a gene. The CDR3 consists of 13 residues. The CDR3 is CASRTSGRETQYF. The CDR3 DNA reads TGTGCCAGCAGGACTAGCGGGCGGGAGACCCAGTACTTC.

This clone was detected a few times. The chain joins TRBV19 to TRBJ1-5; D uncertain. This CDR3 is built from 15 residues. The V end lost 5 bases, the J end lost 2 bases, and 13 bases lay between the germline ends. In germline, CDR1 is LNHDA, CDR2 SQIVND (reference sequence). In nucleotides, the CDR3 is TGTGCCAGTAGTTGGTCCCCAGTAGGCAATCAGCCCCAGCATTTT. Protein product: CASSWSPVGNQPQHF.

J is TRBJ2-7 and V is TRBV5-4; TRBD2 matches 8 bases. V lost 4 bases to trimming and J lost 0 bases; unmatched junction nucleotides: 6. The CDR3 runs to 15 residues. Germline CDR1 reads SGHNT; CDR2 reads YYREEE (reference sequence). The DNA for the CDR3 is TGTGCCAGCAGCCCGGGAGGGTCGAGCTCCTACGAGCAGTACGTC. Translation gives CASSPGGSSSYEQYV.

The CDR3 loop is CASSLGVPGGSTGELFF. In nucleotides, the CDR3 is TGTGCCAGCAGCTTAGGCGTGCCGGGGGGTAGCACCGGGGAGCTGTTTTTT. The V gene is TRBV7-8, the J gene TRBJ2-2, with TRBD2 matching over 7 bases. Trimming removed 1 base from V and 4 bases from J; junction bases left unmatched: 9. In germline, CDR1 is SGHVS, CDR2 FQNEAQ. The CDR3 runs 17 residues.

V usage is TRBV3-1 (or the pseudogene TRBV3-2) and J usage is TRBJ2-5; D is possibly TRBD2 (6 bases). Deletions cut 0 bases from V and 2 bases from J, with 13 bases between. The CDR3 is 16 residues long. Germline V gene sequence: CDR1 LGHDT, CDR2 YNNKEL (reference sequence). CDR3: CASSQEFWGVQETQYF. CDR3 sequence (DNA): TGTGCCAGCAGCCAAGAATTCTGGGGGGTGCAAGAGACCCAGTACTTC.

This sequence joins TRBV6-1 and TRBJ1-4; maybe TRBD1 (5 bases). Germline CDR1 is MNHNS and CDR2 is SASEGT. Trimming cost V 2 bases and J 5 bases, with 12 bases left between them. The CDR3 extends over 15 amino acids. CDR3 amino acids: CASSEYGGTNEKLFF. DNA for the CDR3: TGTGCCAGCAGTGAATACGGGGGGACGAATGAAAAACTGTTTTTT.

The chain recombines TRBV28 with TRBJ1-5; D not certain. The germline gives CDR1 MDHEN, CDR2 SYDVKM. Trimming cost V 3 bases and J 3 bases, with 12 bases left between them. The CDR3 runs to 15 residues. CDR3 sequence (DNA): TGTGCCAGCAGTTTGTCGAGAGCAGCCAATCAGCCCCAGCATTTT. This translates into CASSLSRAANQPQHF. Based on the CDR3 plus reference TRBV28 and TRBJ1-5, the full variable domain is DVKVTQSSRYLVKRTGEKVFLECVQDMDHENMFWYRQDPGLGLRLIYFSYDVKMKEKGDIPEGYSVSREKKERFSLILESASTNQTSMYLCASSLSRAANQPQHFGDGTRLSIL.

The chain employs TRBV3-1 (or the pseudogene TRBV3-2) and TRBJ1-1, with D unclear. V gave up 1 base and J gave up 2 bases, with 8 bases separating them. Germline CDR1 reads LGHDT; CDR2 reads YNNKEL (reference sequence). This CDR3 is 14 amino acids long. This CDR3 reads CASSQATVNTEAFF. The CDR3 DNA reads TGTGCCAGCAGCCAAGCCACAGTAAACACTGAAGCTTTCTTT.

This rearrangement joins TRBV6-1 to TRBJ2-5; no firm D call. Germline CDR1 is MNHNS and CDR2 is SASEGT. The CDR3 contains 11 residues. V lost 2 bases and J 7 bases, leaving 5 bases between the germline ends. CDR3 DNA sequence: TGTGCCAGCAGTGAATTCCTGACCCAGTACTTC. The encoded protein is CASSEFLTQYF.

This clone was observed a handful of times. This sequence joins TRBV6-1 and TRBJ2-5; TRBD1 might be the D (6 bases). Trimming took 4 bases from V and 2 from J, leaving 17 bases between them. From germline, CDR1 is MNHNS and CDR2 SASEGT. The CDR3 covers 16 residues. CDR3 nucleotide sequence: TGTGCCAGCAGTGTATCACAGGGAGATTGGCAAGAGACCCAGTACTTC. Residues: CASSVSQGDWQETQYF.

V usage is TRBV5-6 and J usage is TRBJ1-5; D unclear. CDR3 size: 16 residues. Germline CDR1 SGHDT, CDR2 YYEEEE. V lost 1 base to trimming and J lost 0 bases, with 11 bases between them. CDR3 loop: CASSLFSEHSNQPQHF. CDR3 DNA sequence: TGTGCCAGCAGCTTGTTTTCGGAACATAGCAATCAGCCCCAGCATTTT.

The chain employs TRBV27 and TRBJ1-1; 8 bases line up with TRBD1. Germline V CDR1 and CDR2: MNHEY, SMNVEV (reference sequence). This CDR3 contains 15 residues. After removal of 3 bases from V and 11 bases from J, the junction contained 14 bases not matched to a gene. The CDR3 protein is CASSFGGQGAYGAFF. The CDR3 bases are TGTGCCAGCAGTTTCGGAGGACAGGGCGCCTACGGCGCTTTCTTT.

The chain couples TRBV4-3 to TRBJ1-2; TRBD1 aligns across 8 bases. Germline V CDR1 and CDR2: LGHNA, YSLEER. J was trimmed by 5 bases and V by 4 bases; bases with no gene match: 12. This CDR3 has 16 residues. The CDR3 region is CASSRLGTGGRYGYTF. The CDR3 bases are TGCGCCAGCAGCCGGCTAGGGACAGGTGGGAGGTATGGCTACACCTTC.

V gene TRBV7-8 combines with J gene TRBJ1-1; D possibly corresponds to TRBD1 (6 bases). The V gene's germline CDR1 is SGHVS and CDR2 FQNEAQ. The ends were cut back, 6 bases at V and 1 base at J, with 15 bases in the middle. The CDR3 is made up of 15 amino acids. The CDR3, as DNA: TGTGCCAGCAGGCTAAAGGACAGATCGAACACTGAAGCTTTCTTT. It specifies CASRLKDRSNTEAFF.

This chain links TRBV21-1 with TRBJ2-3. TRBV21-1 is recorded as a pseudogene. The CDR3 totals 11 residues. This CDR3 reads CASSKVGTQYF. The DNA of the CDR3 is TGTGCCAGCAGCAAAGTAGGAACGCAGTATTTT.